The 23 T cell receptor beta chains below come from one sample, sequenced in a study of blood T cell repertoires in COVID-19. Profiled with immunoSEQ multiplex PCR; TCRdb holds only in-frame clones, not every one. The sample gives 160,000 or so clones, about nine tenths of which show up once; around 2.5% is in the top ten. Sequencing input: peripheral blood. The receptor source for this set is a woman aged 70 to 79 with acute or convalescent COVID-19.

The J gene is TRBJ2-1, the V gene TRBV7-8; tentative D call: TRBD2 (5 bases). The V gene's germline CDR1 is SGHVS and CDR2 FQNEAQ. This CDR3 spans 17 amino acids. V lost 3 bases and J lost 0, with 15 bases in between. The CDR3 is CASSLGLARSSYNEQFF. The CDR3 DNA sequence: TGTGCCAGCAGCTTGGGGTTAGCGCGGAGCTCCTACAATGAGCAGTTCTTC.

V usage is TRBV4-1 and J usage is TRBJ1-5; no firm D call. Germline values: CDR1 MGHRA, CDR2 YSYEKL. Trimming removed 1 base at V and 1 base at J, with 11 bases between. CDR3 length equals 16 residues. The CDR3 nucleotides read TGCGCCAGCAGCCAAGTGGCAGGTAAGAGCAATCAGCCCCAGCATTTT. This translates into CASSQVAGKSNQPQHF.

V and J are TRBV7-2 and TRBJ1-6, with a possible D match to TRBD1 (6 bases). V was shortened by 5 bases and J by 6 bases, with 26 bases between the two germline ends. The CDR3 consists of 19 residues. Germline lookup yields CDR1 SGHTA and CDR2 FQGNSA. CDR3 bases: TGTGCCAGCAGCAAGCGACCAACCCACGGGGGGGCTGGTAATTCACCCCTCCACTTT. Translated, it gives CASSKRPTHGGAGNSPLHF. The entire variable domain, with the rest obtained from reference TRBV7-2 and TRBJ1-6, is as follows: GAGVSQSPSNKVTEKGKDVELRCDPISGHTALYWYRQSLGQGLEFLIYFQGNSAPDKSGLPSDRFSAERTGGSVSTLTIQRTQQEDSAVYLCASSKRPTHGGAGNSPLHFGNGTRLTVT.

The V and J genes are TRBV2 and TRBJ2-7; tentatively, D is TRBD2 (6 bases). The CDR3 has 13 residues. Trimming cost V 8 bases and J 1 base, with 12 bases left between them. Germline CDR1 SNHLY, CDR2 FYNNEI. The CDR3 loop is CASEGGGSYEQYV. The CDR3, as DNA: TGTGCCAGCGAGGGTGGGGGGTCCTACGAGCAGTACGTC.

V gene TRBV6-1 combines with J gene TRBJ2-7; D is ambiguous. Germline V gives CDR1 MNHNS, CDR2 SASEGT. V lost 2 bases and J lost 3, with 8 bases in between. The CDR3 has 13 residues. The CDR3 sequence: CASSERQGYEQYV. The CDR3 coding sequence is TGTGCCAGCAGTGAAAGACAAGGCTACGAGCAGTACGTC.

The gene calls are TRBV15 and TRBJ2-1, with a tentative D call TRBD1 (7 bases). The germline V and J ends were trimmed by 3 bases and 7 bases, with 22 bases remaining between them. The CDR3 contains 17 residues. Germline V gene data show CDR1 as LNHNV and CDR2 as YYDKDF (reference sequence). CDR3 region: CATSSSDGGTERNEQFF. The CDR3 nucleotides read TGTGCCACCAGCAGTTCGGACGGCGGGACAGAGCGAAATGAGCAGTTCTTC.

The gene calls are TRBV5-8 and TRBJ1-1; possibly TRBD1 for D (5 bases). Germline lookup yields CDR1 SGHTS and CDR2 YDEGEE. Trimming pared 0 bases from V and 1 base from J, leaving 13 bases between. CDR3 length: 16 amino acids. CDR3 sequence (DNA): TGTGCCAGCAGCTTGGTCCGGGGGGAACCGAACACTGAAGCTTTCTTT. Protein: CASSLVRGEPNTEAFF. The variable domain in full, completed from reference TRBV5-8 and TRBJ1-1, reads EAGVTQSPTHLIKTRGQQATLRCSPISGHTSVYWYQQALGLGLQFLLWYDEGEERNRGNFPPRFSGRQFPNYSSELNVNALELEDSALYLCASSLVRGEPNTEAFFGQGTRLTVV.

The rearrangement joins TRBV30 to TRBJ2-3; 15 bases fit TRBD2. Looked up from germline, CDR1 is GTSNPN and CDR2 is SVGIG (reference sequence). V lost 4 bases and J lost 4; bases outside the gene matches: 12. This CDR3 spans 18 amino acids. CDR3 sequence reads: CAWNPSRTSGGAADTQYF. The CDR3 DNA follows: TGTGCCTGGAACCCCTCGAGGACTAGCGGGGGGGCTGCAGATACGCAGTATTTT.

CDR3 protein: CATSDLQGGGYTF. DNA of the CDR3: TGTGCCACCAGTGATCTACAGGGTGGAGGCTACACCTTC. V and J are TRBV24-1 and TRBJ1-2; D may be TRBD1 (6 bases). Germline V gene sequence: CDR1 KGHDR, CDR2 SFDVKD. The length of the CDR3 is 13 residues. Trimming left V 3 bases short and J 8 bases short, with 12 bases between.

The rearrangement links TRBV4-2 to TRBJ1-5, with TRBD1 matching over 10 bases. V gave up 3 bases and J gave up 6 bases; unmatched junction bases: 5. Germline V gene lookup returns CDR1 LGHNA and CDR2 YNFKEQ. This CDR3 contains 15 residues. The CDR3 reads CASSQETGGGQPQHF. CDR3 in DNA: TGTGCCAGCAGCCAGGAGACAGGGGGCGGTCAGCCCCAGCATTTT.

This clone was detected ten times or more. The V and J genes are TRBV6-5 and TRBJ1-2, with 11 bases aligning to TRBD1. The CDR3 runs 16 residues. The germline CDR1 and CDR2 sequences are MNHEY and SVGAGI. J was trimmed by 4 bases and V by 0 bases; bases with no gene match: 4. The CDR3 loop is CASSYSRTGGSYGYTF. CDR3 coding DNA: TGTGCCAGCAGTTACTCCCGGACAGGGGGCTCCTATGGCTACACCTTC.

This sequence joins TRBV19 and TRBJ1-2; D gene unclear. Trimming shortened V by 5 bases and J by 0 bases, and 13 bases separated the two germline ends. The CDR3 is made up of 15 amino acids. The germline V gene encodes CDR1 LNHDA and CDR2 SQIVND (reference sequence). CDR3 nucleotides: TGTGCCAGTAGTCCCGGGAAGGGTCCTAACTATGGCTACACCTTC. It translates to CASSPGKGPNYGYTF.

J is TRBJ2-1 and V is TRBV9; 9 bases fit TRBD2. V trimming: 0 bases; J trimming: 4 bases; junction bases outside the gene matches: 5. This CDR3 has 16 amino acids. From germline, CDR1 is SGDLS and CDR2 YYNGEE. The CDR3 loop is CASSVGASGAYNEQFF. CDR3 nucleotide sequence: TGTGCCAGCAGCGTAGGCGCTAGCGGGGCATACAATGAGCAGTTCTTC.

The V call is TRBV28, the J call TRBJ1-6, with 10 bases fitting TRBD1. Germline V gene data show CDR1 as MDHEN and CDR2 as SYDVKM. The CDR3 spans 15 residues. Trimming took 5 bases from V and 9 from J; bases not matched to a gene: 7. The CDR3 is CASSARQGAGSPLHF. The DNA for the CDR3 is TGTGCCAGCAGTGCCCGACAGGGGGCGGGTTCACCCCTCCACTTT. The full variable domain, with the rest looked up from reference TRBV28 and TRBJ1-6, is DVKVTQSSRYLVKRTGEKVFLECVQDMDHENMFWYRQDPGLGLRLIYFSYDVKMKEKGDIPEGYSVSREKKERFSLILESASTNQTSMYLCASSARQGAGSPLHFGNGTRLTVT.

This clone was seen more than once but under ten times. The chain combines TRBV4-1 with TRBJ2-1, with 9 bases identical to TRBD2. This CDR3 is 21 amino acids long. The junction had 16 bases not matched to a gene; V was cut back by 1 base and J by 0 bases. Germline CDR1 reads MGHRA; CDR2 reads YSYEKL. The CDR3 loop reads CASSQGEGSVAGESSYNEQFF. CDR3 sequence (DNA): TGCGCCAGCAGCCAAGGGGAGGGGTCGGTAGCGGGGGAGAGCTCCTACAATGAGCAGTTCTTC.

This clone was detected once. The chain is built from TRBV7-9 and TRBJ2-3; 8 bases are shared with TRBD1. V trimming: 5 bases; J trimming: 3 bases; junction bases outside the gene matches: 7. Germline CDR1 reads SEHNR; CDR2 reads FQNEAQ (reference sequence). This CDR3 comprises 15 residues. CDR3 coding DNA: TGTGCCAGCAGCCCCGACAGGGGTGGGACAGATACGCAGTATTTT. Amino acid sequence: CASSPDRGGTDTQYF.

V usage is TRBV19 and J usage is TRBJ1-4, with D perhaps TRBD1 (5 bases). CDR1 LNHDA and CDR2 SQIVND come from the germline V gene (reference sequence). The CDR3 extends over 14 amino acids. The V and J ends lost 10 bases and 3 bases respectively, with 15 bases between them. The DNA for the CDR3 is TGTGCCACCCGGAACACAGGATCTAATGAAAAACTGTTTTTT. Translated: CATRNTGSNEKLFF.

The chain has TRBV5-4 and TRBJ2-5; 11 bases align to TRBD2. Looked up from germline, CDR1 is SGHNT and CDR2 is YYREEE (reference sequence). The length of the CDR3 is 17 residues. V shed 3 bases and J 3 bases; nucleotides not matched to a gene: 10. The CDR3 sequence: CASSSRLAGILKETQYF. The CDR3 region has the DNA TGTGCCAGCAGCTCCCGACTAGCGGGGATTTTGAAAGAGACCCAGTACTTC. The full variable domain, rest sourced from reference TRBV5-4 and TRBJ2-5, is ETGVTQSPTHLIKTRGQQVTLRCSSQSGHNTVSWYQQALGQGPQFIFQYYREEENGRGNFPPRFSGLQFPNYSSELNVNALELDDSALYLCASSSRLAGILKETQYFGPGTRLLVL.

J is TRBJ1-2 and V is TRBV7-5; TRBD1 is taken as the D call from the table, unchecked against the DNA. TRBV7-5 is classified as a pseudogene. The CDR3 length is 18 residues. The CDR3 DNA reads TGTGCCAGAATCATAAATGCACAGGGGGCCCCTAGTTTCTATGGCTACACCTTC. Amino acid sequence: CARIINAQGAPSFYGYTF.

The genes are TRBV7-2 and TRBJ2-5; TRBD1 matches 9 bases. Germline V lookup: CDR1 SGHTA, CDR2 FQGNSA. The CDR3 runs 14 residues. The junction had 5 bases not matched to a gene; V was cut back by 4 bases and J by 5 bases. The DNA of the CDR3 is TGTGCCAGCAGCTCAAACAGGGGGCGCGAGACCCAGTACTTC. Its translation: CASSSNRGRETQYF.

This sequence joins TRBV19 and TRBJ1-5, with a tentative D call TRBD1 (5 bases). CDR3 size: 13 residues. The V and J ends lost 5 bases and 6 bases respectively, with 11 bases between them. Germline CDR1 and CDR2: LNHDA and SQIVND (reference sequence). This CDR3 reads CASSPQGGQPQHF. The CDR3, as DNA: TGTGCCAGTAGTCCTCAGGGTGGTCAGCCCCAGCATTTT.

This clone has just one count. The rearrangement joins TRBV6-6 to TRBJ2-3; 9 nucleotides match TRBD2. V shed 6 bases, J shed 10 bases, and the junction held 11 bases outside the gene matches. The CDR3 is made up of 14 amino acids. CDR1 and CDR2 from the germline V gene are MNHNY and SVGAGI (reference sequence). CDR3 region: CASSYAGGGAAQYF. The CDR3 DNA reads TGTGCCAGCAGCTACGCCGGCGGGGGGGCCGCGCAGTATTTT.

This CDR3 is CASSLVGGAGRLPTGELFF. The CDR3 DNA is TGCGCCAGCAGTCTGGTAGGGGGGGCGGGTAGGCTTCCCACCGGGGAGCTGTTTTTT. The chain combines TRBV4-1 with TRBJ2-2; weak D call: TRBD2 (7 bases). The germline V and J ends were trimmed by 6 bases and 4 bases, with 27 bases remaining between them. Germline V gives CDR1 MGHRA, CDR2 YSYEKL. The CDR3 totals 19 residues.